The rows below give T cell receptor beta chains drawn from one sample of a study of blood T cell repertoires in COVID-19. The assay was immunoSEQ multiplex PCR, and TCRdb's table has in-frame clones only and misses some. The sample includes around 340,000 clones, around nine tenths of them seen just once. The sequencing sample was made of PBMCs or T cells enriched from blood (not recorded which). The receptors come from a woman aged 30 to 39 who had been exposed to COVID-19. Each CDR3 is given with its conserved first and last residue. The D gene is left open where the match is weak. Clone size is not always given. Where it is, it says once, few, many or a class for expanded clones.

>NA|NA|TRBV27|TRBJ1-4
CASSLVREGEKLFF
TGTGCCAGCAGTTTGGTCAGGGAAGGTGAAAAACTGTTTTTT
>NA|TRBD1|TRBV19|TRBJ2-5
CASSIGDRGKTQYF
TGTGCCAGTAGTATCGGGGACAGGGGGAAGACCCAGTACTTC
>NA|NA|TRBV30|TRBJ1-4
CAWSLGRVFATNEKLFF
TGTGCCTGGTCCCTCGGGAGAGTATTTGCAACTAATGAAAAACTGTTTTTT
>NA|TRBD1|TRBV7-3|TRBJ2-3
CASSFGQGTDTQYF
TGTGCCAGCAGCTTTGGACAGGGCACAGATACGCAGTATTTT
>NA|TRBD2|TRBV7-3|TRBJ2-3
CASSSREGGTDTQYF
TGTGCCAGCAGCTCCCGGGAGGGTGGCACAGATACGCAGTATTTT
>NA|NA|TRBV6-5|TRBJ2-3
CASSRTGLGDTQYF
TGTGCCAGCAGCCGTACAGGGCTGGGGGATACGCAGTATTTT
>NA|NA|TRBV28|TRBJ2-2
CASSLPVGGSWTGELFF
TGTGCCAGCAGTTTACCGGTCGGAGGCTCGTGGACCGGGGAGCTGTTTTTT
>NA|NA|TRBV5-8|TRBJ1-5
CAPGTRVGGQPQHF
TGTGCCCCAGGGACAAGGGTAGGTGGTCAGCCCCAGCATTTT
>once|TRBD1|TRBV28|TRBJ1-2
CASSLEGVRGRFGYTF
TGTGCCAGCAGTTTAGAAGGGGTCAGGGGGCGCTTTGGCTACACCTTC
>NA|NA|TRBV12-3/TRBV12-4|TRBJ2-7
CASSPKYEQYF
TGTGCCAGCAGTCCTAAATACGAGCAGTACTTC
>NA|NA|TRBV7-8|TRBJ2-7
CASSLGLDGDEQYF
TGTGCCAGCAGCTTAGGACTAGACGGGGACGAGCAGTACTTC
>NA|NA|TRBV11-3|TRBJ2-3
CASSTERPSTDTQYF
TGTGCCAGCAGCACTGAGCGACCTAGCACAGATACGCAGTATTTT
>NA|NA|TRBV6-2/TRBV6-3|TRBJ2-1
CASSYSTAREYGNEQFF
TGTGCCAGCAGTTACTCGACAGCCCGGGAGTACGGGAATGAGCAGTTCTTC
>few|NA|TRBV3-1/TRBV3-2|TRBJ2-1
CASSQDREQFF
TGTGCCAGCAGCCAAGACAGAGAGCAGTTCTTC
>NA|NA|TRBV10-1|TRBJ1-4
CASSNSEKLFF
TGCGCCAGCAGCAACAGCGAAAAACTGTTTTTT
>NA|NA|TRBV28|TRBJ1-3
CASSPFSTGVAGNTIYF
TGTGCCAGCAGTCCCTTTTCTACAGGCGTGGCTGGAAACACCATATATTTT
>NA|TRBD1|TRBV7-4|TRBJ2-3
CASSSLGGGYTQYF
TGTGCCAGCAGCTCACTAGGGGGCGGGTATACGCAGTATTTT
>NA|NA|TRBV5-1|TRBJ2-3
CASSLDTGLNTQYF
TGCGCCAGCAGCTTGGATACAGGGCTGAATACGCAGTATTTT
>NA|TRBD1|TRBV3-1/TRBV3-2|TRBJ1-2
CASTNRDRDGYTF
TGTGCCAGCACCAACCGGGACAGGGATGGCTACACCTTC
>NA|NA|TRBV7-9|TRBJ2-2
CASSFESNTGELFF
TGTGCCAGCAGCTTTGAGTCGAACACCGGGGAGCTGTTTTTT
>NA|TRBD1|TRBV7-2|TRBJ1-1
CASSLRPGTANMNTEAFF
TGTGCCAGCAGCTTGAGACCCGGGACAGCGAACATGAACACTGAAGCTTTCTTT
>NA|TRBD1|TRBV27|TRBJ2-5
CASSSRQGGSQETQYF
TGTGCCAGCAGCTCCCGACAGGGGGGTTCCCAAGAGACCCAGTACTTC
>NA|TRBD2|TRBV7-9|TRBJ2-7
CASSFGTSGSYEQYF
TGTGCCAGCAGCTTCGGGACTAGCGGGTCCTACGAGCAGTACTTC
>NA|TRBD2|TRBV28|TRBJ2-2
CASSPPGLAGEVGRDTGELFF
TGTGCCAGCAGCCCCCCGGGACTAGCGGGAGAAGTCGGCCGAGACACCGGGGAGCTGTTTTTT
>NA|NA|TRBV19|TRBJ2-5
CASMGSQETQYF
TGTGCCAGTATGGGCAGTCAAGAGACCCAGTACTTC
>NA|NA|TRBV11-3|TRBJ2-1
CASSPGLVEQFF
TGTGCCAGCAGCCCGGGATTGGTTGAGCAGTTCTTC
>NA|TRBD1|TRBV29-1|TRBJ2-5
CSVHRGVETQYF
TGCAGCGTCCACAGGGGGGTAGAGACCCAGTACTTC
>NA|TRBD1|TRBV19|TRBJ2-7
CASKGDRPYEQYF
TGTGCCAGTAAAGGGGACAGGCCCTACGAGCAGTACTTC
>NA|TRBD2|TRBV5-1|TRBJ2-1
CASSSGGLAGDNEQFF
TGCGCCAGCAGTAGCGGGGGACTAGCGGGGGACAATGAGCAGTTCTTC
>NA|NA|TRBV29-1|TRBJ2-1
CSVPTAGNYNEQFF
TGCAGCGTTCCTACCGCCGGGAACTACAATGAGCAGTTCTTC
>NA|TRBD2|TRBV23-1|TRBJ2-1
CASSQSPAGGGTYNEQFF
TGCGCCAGCAGTCAATCCCCTGCGGGAGGGGGAACCTACAATGAGCAGTTCTTC